This TCR beta chain was sequenced in a study of blood T cell repertoires in COVID-19. Overall study: The United States, Italy and Spain were the sources of the acute and convalescent COVID-19 samples. Sources were T cells, B-cell-depleted T cells, or PBMCs; the material itself was cDNA or gDNA.

This CDR3 is built from 13 residues. V was shortened by 1 base and J by 2 bases, with 4 bases between the two germline ends. Germline V gene lookup returns CDR1 SGHTA and CDR2 FQGNSA. In the original processing: Estimation of nucleated cell counts was performed using reference gene primer amplification. The method was immunoSEQ multiplex PCR; TCRdb's version includes in-frame clones alone and lacks a portion of them. The V and J calls and clone size come from that table; D and trimming were worked out from the DNA. The top ten hold about 3.5% of the sample, which has around 150,000 clones, roughly 85% seen once.

Material for sequencing was peripheral blood. This clonotype was sampled from a human donor with acute or convalescent COVID-19. The donor label of this sample is uncertain. The chain is built from TRBV7-2 and TRBJ2-3; D remains ambiguous. CDR3 amino acids: CASSLEHTDTQYF. The DNA for the CDR3 is TGTGCCAGCAGCTTAGAGCACACAGATACGCAGTATTTT.